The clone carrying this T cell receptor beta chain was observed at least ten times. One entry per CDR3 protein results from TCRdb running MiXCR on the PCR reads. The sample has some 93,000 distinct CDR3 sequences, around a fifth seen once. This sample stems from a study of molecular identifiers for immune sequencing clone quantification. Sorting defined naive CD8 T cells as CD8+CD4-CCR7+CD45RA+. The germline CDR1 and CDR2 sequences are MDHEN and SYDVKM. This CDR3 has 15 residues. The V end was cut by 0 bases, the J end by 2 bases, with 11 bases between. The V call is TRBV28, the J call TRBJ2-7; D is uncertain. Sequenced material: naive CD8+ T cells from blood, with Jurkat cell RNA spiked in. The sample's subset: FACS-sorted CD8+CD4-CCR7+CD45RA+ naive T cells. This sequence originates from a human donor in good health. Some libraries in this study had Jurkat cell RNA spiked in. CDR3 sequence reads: CASSLWSRAAYEQYF. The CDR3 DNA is TGTGCCAGCAGTTTATGGTCAAGGGCCGCCTACGAGCAGTACTTC. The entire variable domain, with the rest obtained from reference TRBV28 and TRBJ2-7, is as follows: DVKVTQSSRYLVKRTGEKVFLECVQDMDHENMFWYRQDPGLGLRLIYFSYDVKMKEKGDIPEGYSVSREKKERFSLILESASTNQTSMYLCASSLWSRAAYEQYFGPGTRLTVT.